This T cell receptor (beta chain) was found in a study of T cells in Graves' hyperthyroidism and ophthalmopathy. CDR3 size: 15 residues. From germline, CDR1 is MNHEY and CDR2 SMNVEV (reference sequence). V lost 3 bases and J lost 4; bases outside the gene matches: 8. This clonotype came up many times. Researchers amplified the TCR beta CDR3 regions from RNA transcripts. The TCR CDR3 was amplified in a first-round RT-PCR using the HTBI primer set. TCRdb itself ran the multiplex PCR reads through MiXCR, one entry per CDR3 protein. Of hundreds of thousands of distinct CDR3 sequences listed, approximately 15% are singletons.

The chain uses TRBV27 and TRBJ2-5, with 7 nucleotides matching TRBD2. Sequenced input: blood. The clonotype originates from a woman aged 18-35 years with Graves' hyperthyroidism. CDR3: CASSFGRGGRETQYF. The CDR3 DNA sequence: TGTGCCAGCAGTTTCGGCCGGGGCGGGAGAGAGACCCAGTACTTC.